Each of the 9 T cell receptor beta chains below was sequenced from the same sample in a study of T cells in Graves' hyperthyroidism and ophthalmopathy. RNA transcripts served as the template for amplifying TCR beta CDR3 regions. Primed by the HTBI set, a first-round RT-PCR was run on the TCR CDR3. TCRdb recomputed calls from the multiplex PCR reads with MiXCR, one row per CDR3 protein. The sample contains 700,000 to 950,000 distinct CDR3 sequences, approximately 36% of which appear only once. The sample consisted of blood. The receptors were gathered from a woman aged 40 to 50 with Graves' hyperthyroidism.

This clonotype came up a few times. The CDR3 bases are TGCGCCAGCAGAACGAAACGACAGGGGGACACCGGGGAGCTGTTTTTT. It is translated as CASRTKRQGDTGELFF. The V call is TRBV5-1, the J call TRBJ2-2, with 9 bases lining up with TRBD1. The CDR3 loop spans 16 amino acids. The germline V gene has CDR1 SGHRS and CDR2 YFSETQ. V dropped 5 bases and J dropped 3; count of bases not matched to a gene: 8. Together with reference TRBV5-1 and TRBJ2-2, the CDR3 gives the full variable domain: KAGVTQTPRYLIKTRGQQVTLSCSPISGHRSVSWYQQTPGQGLQFLFEYFSETQRNKGNFPGRFSGRQFSNSRSEMNVSTLELGDSALYLCASRTKRQGDTGELFFGEGSRLTVL.

The chain is built from TRBV6-5 and TRBJ1-2; weak D call: TRBD1 (5 bases). CDR1 is MNHEY and CDR2 is SVGAGI in the germline V gene. This CDR3 is 12 amino acids long. The germline V and J ends were trimmed by 7 bases and 4 bases, with 10 bases remaining between them. This chain's CDR3 is CASTSDSYGYTF. The CDR3 bases are TGTGCCAGCACTTCCGACAGCTATGGCTACACCTTC.

This clonotype was seen many times. J is TRBJ2-7 and V is TRBV4-3; the match to TRBD2 covers 10 bases. Germline V lookup: CDR1 LGHNA, CDR2 YSLEER. This CDR3 spans 15 amino acids. Trimming removed 1 base from V and 2 bases from J; junction bases left unmatched: 2. The CDR3 protein is CASSQGTSGAYEQYF. The CDR3 bases are TGCGCCAGCAGCCAAGGGACTAGCGGCGCCTACGAGCAGTACTTC.

This sequence joins TRBV4-1 and TRBJ2-6; D is unresolved. Trimming stripped 2 bases from V and 2 bases from J, with 4 bases between. The length of the CDR3 is 14 residues. CDR1 and CDR2 (germline): MGHRA, YSYEKL. The CDR3 nucleotides are TGCGCCAGCAGCCAAATGACTGGGGCCAACGTCCTGACTTTC. Translating it yields CASSQMTGANVLTF.

As for this clonotype: Given a much more abundant clone one base away, this may be a read error. The conserved phenylalanine or tryptophan normally closing the CDR3 is absent here, so this likely arose from a read error. V and J are TRBV7-9 and TRBJ2-7, with D tentatively TRBD1 or TRBD2 (5 bases each). V was shortened by 8 bases and J by 5 bases, with 19 bases between the two germline ends. The germline gives CDR1 SEHNR, CDR2 FQNEAQ (reference sequence). CDR3 length equals 14 residues. The CDR3 sequence: CASVEGPQIHEQYL. CDR3 coding DNA: TGTGCCAGCGTTGAGGGACCCCAGATCCACGAGCAGTACCTC.

The genes are TRBV25-1 and TRBJ1-4, with 8 bases that match TRBD1. CDR1 MGHDK and CDR2 SYGVNS come from the germline V gene. V trimming: 5 bases; J trimming: 8 bases; junction bases outside the gene matches: 10. This CDR3 has 15 residues. The CDR3 loop reads CASSPSTGQGEKLFF. CDR3 DNA: TGTGCCAGCAGTCCCTCGACCGGACAGGGAGAAAAACTGTTTTTT.

CDR3 sequence: CASSEAQGAETQYF. DNA for the CDR3: TGTGCCAGCAGTGAAGCGCAAGGGGCAGAGACCCAGTACTTC. V and J are TRBV6-1 and TRBJ2-5; TRBD1 is a possible D gene (5 bases). Germline CDR1 reads MNHNS; CDR2 reads SASEGT. The CDR3 consists of 14 residues. The V end lost 0 bases, the J end lost 4 bases, and 9 bases lay between the germline ends.

CDR3 protein: CASSRLAGASALSYEQYF. The CDR3 nucleotides read TGTGCCAGCAGCAGACTAGCGGGGGCCTCTGCCCTCTCCTACGAGCAGTACTTC. The genes are TRBV5-6 and TRBJ2-7; 12 positions match TRBD2. The CDR3 loop spans 18 amino acids. V lost 4 bases and J lost 0; bases outside the gene matches: 11. Germline V gives CDR1 SGHDT, CDR2 YYEEEE.

This clonotype has at least ten counts. The chain carries TRBV7-6 and TRBJ2-5, with TRBD2 identical over 7 bases. Unmatched junction bases numbered 7, after V lost 4 bases and J lost 5 bases. Germline CDR1 reads SGHVS; CDR2 reads FNYEAQ. The CDR3 spans 14 residues. This chain's CDR3 is CASSSVGRGETQYF. The CDR3 nucleotides read TGTGCCAGCAGCTCCGTAGGGAGGGGCGAGACCCAGTACTTC.